These 8 T cell receptor beta chains were all obtained from the same sample, sequenced in a study of CXCR3-negative and CXCR3-positive naive CD8 T cells. cDNA libraries for TRB were generated by 5' RACE incorporating UMI labels. TCRdb reprocessed the 5' RACE reads, keeping one entry per CDR3 protein, no DNA. The table lists about 80,000 distinct CDR3 sequences, with more than 1.5% in the top ten. Sequenced sample: naive CXCR3- CD8+ T cells from blood. Described subset: CD45RO-CCR7+CD27+CD95- naive CD8+ T cells lacking CXCR3 (TNR3-). These receptors were taken from a human donor in good health. Some clones in this sample may be carry-over from other donors' samples.

The J gene is TRBJ1-1, the V gene TRBV12-3 or TRBV12-4; TCRdb lists TRBD1, though no DNA is available to test this call. The CDR3 covers 15 residues. The CDR3: CASSLTGGWGPEAFF.

The chain combines TRBV4-1 with TRBJ2-5; TCRdb proposes TRBD1, but this gene call is untestable without DNA. This CDR3 spans 15 amino acids. The V gene's germline CDR1 is MGHRA and CDR2 YSYEKL. The chain's CDR3 is CASSRTEGPQETQYF.

The rearrangement uses TRBV15 and TRBJ2-3; the TRBD1 assignment by TCRdb is unverifiable without DNA. The CDR3 extends over 15 amino acids. CDR1 is LNHNV, CDR2 YYDKDF, per germline (reference sequence). The CDR3 reads CATSGDRGSTDTQYF.

V is TRBV19 and J is TRBJ2-1; the D call from TCRdb, TRBD1, cannot be confirmed without DNA. Germline lookup yields CDR1 LNHDA and CDR2 SQIVND (reference sequence). This CDR3 is built from 15 residues. CDR3 residues: CASSIAGAAYNEQFF. Full variable domain (rest looked up from reference TRBV19 and TRBJ2-1): DGGITQSPKYLFRKEGQNVTLSCEQNLNHDAMYWYRQDPGQGLRLIYYSQIVNDFQKGDIAEGYSVSREKKESFPLTVTSAQKNPTAFYLCASSIAGAAYNEQFFGPGTRLTVL.

The chain recombines TRBV29-1 with TRBJ1-2. This CDR3 contains 11 residues. Germline values: CDR1 SQVTM, CDR2 ANQGSEA. CDR3 amino acids: CSAERDYGYTF.

V and J are TRBV29-1 and TRBJ2-1; the D call from TCRdb, TRBD2, cannot be confirmed without DNA. Germline V CDR1 and CDR2: SQVTM, ANQGSEA. The CDR3 is 11 residues long. The CDR3 is CSVEGRGEQFF.

The chain couples TRBV7-6 to TRBJ1-5; TCRdb returns TRBD1, unconfirmable since there is no DNA. The CDR3 sequence is 20 residues long. Germline V gives CDR1 SGHVS, CDR2 FNYEAQ. The CDR3: CASPVPLSDRNLLSNQPQHF.

This sequence joins TRBV7-9 and TRBJ1-5; TCRdb calls TRBD1, which cannot be checked without DNA. Germline V gives CDR1 SEHNR, CDR2 FQNEAQ (reference sequence). CDR3 length equals 12 residues. The CDR3 sequence is CAASEGLEAQHF.